The present TCR beta chain was sequenced within a study of blood T cell repertoires in COVID-19. Overall study: Acute-phase and convalescent COVID-19 samples originated in the United States, Italy and Spain. The cDNA or gDNA used as material had been derived from T cells, B-cell-depleted T cells, or PBMCs.

Germline loops: CDR1 SGHTA, CDR2 FQGNSA. Trimming pared 4 bases from V and 2 bases from J, leaving 8 bases between. The CDR3 extends over 13 amino acids. TCRdb's copy holds only in-frame clones and misses some; the assay was immunoSEQ multiplex PCR. The sample consists of about 150,000 clones, approximately 87% of them appearing once. V gene TRBV7-2 combines with J gene TRBJ2-5; D ambiguous. The sequence was collected from a human donor in a cohort sampled during active COVID-19. The sample taken for sequencing was peripheral blood. This CDR3 is CASSSRRQETQYF. The CDR3 DNA reads TGTGCCAGCAGCTCTAGAAGACAAGAGACCCAGTACTTC. Full variable domain (rest looked up from reference TRBV7-2 and TRBJ2-5): GAGVSQSPSNKVTEKGKDVELRCDPISGHTALYWYRQSLGQGLEFLIYFQGNSAPDKSGLPSDRFSAERTGGSVSTLTIQRTQQEDSAVYLCASSSRRQETQYFGPGTRLLVL.